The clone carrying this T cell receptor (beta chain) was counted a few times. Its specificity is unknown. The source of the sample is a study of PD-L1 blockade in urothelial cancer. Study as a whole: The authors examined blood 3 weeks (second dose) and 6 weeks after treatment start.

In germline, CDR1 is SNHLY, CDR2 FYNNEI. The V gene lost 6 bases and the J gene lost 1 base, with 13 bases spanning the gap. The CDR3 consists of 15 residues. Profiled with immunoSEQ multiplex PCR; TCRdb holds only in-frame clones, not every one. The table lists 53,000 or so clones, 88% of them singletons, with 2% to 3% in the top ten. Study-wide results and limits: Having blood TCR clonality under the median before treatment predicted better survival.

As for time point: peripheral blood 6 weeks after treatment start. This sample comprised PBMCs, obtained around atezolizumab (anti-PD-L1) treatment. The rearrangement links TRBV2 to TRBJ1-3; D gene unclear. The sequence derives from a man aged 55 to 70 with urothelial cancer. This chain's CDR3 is CASRTAGSSGNTIYF. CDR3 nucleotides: TGTGCCAGCAGGACCGCGGGGTCATCTGGAAACACCATATATTTT.